This TCR beta chain appears in the sequencing data of a study of T cells expressing NK-cell markers. For the study at large: Repertoire data for TCR beta were derived from sorted T cells (CD3+CD56+NKG2C+, CD3+CD56+NKG2C- and CD3+CD56-NKG2C+).

With regard to this clonotype: Its antigen is not known.

Study-wide findings and caveats: Dominant NKG2C+ clonotypes were found to form 1.0-7.0% of CD8+ T cells in over five donors.

For TCR beta, cDNA was produced by 5'RACE template switching with UMIs. TCRdb re-called the 5' RACE reads and catalogs CDR3 proteins one per entry, DNA excluded. The specimen's table records some 110,000 distinct CDR3 sequences. Germline V gene lookup returns CDR1 LGHNA and CDR2 YSLEER. This CDR3 has 17 residues. Sequencing was done on a sample of blood T cells: a sorted CD56 or NKG2C T cell subset, CD4+ or CD8+ T cells, or bulk PBMC T cells (not recorded which). This receptor was obtained from a woman aged 18-70 years in good health. V usage is TRBV4-3 and J usage is TRBJ2-3; TCRdb indicates TRBD1, and absent DNA this call remains unverified. The CDR3 sequence is CASSPTRTGPVRNTQYF.